This entry lists 18 T cell receptor beta chains sequenced from one sample in a study of T cells in Graves' hyperthyroidism and ophthalmopathy. TCR beta CDR3 region amplification was performed from RNA transcripts. The HTBI primer set served for first-round RT-PCR of the TCR CDR3. One entry per CDR3 protein results from TCRdb running MiXCR on the multiplex PCR reads. The table shows 540,000 or so distinct CDR3 sequences, with around 16% occurring only once. The sequencing input was blood. These receptors were obtained from a young woman with Graves' hyperthyroidism.

The V gene is TRBV7-2, the J gene TRBJ2-7, with 7 bases identical to TRBD2. The CDR3 runs to 16 residues. J lost 0 bases, V lost 3 bases, and 8 bases had no gene match. CDR1 and CDR2 (germline): SGHTA, FQGNSA. CDR3 amino acids: CASSFGTGTNSYEQYF. DNA of the CDR3: TGTGCCAGCAGCTTTGGTACCGGGACTAACTCCTACGAGCAGTACTTC.

V is TRBV4-2 and J is TRBJ2-1; 8 bases are a match to TRBD2. V shed 6 bases and J 6 bases; nucleotides not matched to a gene: 4. This CDR3 comprises 13 residues. CDR1 is LGHNA and CDR2 is YNFKEQ in the germline V gene. The CDR3 DNA reads as TGTGCCAGCAGGGAGCGGGAGTCCAATGAGCAGTTCTTC. Translated: CASRERESNEQFF.

This clonotype was seen repeatedly, ten times or more. The V and J genes are TRBV20-1 and TRBJ1-1, with D perhaps matching TRBD1 (6 bases). CDR1 and CDR2 (germline): DFQATT, SNEGSKA (reference sequence). The CDR3 extends over 12 amino acids. Trimming took 2 bases from V and 4 from J, leaving 8 bases between them. Here the CDR3 reads CSARQGFTEAFF. The CDR3 DNA follows: TGCAGTGCTAGACAGGGGTTCACTGAAGCTTTCTTT.

This clonotype has a handful of counts. This chain links TRBV6-1 with TRBJ2-2, with 12 nucleotides matching TRBD2. The CDR3 length is 15 residues. Germline V gene sequence: CDR1 MNHNS, CDR2 SASEGT. The V segment lost 6 bases and the J segment 7 bases; nucleotides outside the gene matches: 6. CDR3 in amino acids: CASSRLAGADGELFF. CDR3 in DNA: TGTGCCAGCAGCCGACTAGCGGGAGCGGACGGGGAGCTGTTTTTT.

This clonotype has a count of ten or more. The rearrangement uses TRBV2 and TRBJ2-1; D call uncertain. V lost 7 bases and J lost 0, with 13 bases in between. The CDR3 covers 15 residues. The germline V gene encodes CDR1 SNHLY and CDR2 FYNNEI. CDR3 DNA sequence: TGTGCCAGCACCCCAAACAGAGGCTCCTACAATGAGCAGTTCTTC. As protein: CASTPNRGSYNEQFF.

The chain employs TRBV6-5 and TRBJ1-4, with a possible D match to TRBD1 (6 bases). Germline-derived CDR1 and CDR2 are MNHEY and SVGAGI. The CDR3 loop spans 19 amino acids. V was trimmed by 0 bases and J by 8 bases, leaving 25 bases between them. The CDR3 is CASSYSIPAGGGGREKLFF. The CDR3, as DNA: TGTGCCAGCAGTTACTCGATACCGGCGGGGGGCGGGGGGCGCGAAAAACTGTTTTTT.

This clonotype was counted at least ten times. V is TRBV28 and J is TRBJ2-1; maybe TRBD2 (5 bases). The ends were cut back, 6 bases at V and 4 bases at J, with 16 bases in the middle. Germline V CDR1 and CDR2: MDHEN, SYDVKM. This CDR3 has 15 residues. CDR3 bases: TGTGCCAGCAGCCCTACTAGTTCCCAGTACAATGAGCAGTTCTTC. Its protein is CASSPTSSQYNEQFF.

The chain joins TRBV12-3 or TRBV12-4 to TRBJ2-2, with a weak D call TRBD2 (6 bases). CDR3 length: 15 amino acids. Trimming removed 1 base at V and 3 bases at J, with 9 bases between. The CDR3 spells CASSLGGVYTGELFF. The CDR3 DNA reads as TGTGCCAGCAGTTTAGGGGGGGTATACACCGGGGAGCTGTTTTTT.

The rearrangement joins TRBV15 to TRBJ2-2, with no clear D. The CDR3 spans 16 residues. The V gene lost 0 bases and the J gene lost 4 bases, with 12 bases spanning the gap. Germline values: CDR1 LNHNV, CDR2 YYDKDF (reference sequence). This CDR3 is CATSRDTEPTTGELFF. In DNA form, the CDR3 reads TGTGCCACCAGCAGAGATACGGAGCCGACCACCGGGGAGCTGTTTTTT.

This clonotype was seen many times. The V call is TRBV12-3 or TRBV12-4, the J call TRBJ1-2; D is perhaps TRBD1 (5 bases). The CDR3 is 14 residues long. The ends were cut back, 7 bases at V and 1 base at J, with 13 bases in the middle. In nucleotides, the CDR3 is TGTGCCAGCACTCGACAGAACCTTAACTATGGCTACACCTTC. It translates to CASTRQNLNYGYTF.

This clonotype showed up many times. V usage is TRBV2 and J usage is TRBJ1-5; maybe TRBD1 (6 bases). CDR1 is SNHLY, CDR2 FYNNEI, per germline. The CDR3 loop spans 15 amino acids. V lost 7 bases and J 7 bases, leaving 20 bases between the germline ends. The chain's CDR3 is CASNLLPGAGQPQHF. CDR3 DNA sequence: TGTGCCAGCAACCTCCTACCGGGGGCAGGACAGCCCCAGCATTTT.

About this clonotype: A clone one base away is much larger, so this may be a read error. The chain uses TRBV27 and TRBJ1-1, with D maybe TRBD1 (6 bases). This CDR3 spans 13 amino acids. Germline CDR1 reads MNHEY; CDR2 reads SMNVEV (reference sequence). The CDR3 region has the DNA TGTGCCAGCAGTATAAAGACAGGTACTGAAGCTCTCTTT. Its protein is CASSIKTGTEALF.

This clonotype was observed many times. The chain joins TRBV12-3 or TRBV12-4 to TRBJ2-1; D call uncertain. Trimming cost V 6 bases and J 3 bases, with 9 bases left between them. The CDR3 is 13 residues long. The CDR3 region has the DNA TGTGCCAGCAGCAATAACAACTACAATGAGCAGTTCTTC. Its translation is CASSNNNYNEQFF.

At least ten counts were recorded for this clonotype. The chain links TRBV12-3 or TRBV12-4 to TRBJ1-1, with D possibly being TRBD1 (6 bases). V was cut by 3 bases and J by 1 base, with 12 bases left in between. This CDR3 spans 15 amino acids. The CDR3 spells CASSLAGARNTEAFF. CDR3 DNA: TGTGCCAGCAGTTTGGCAGGGGCGCGGAACACTGAAGCTTTCTTT.

This clonotype was detected ten times or more. V usage is TRBV12-3 or TRBV12-4 and J usage is TRBJ2-2; no clear D. The CDR3 is 16 amino acids. The ends were cut back, 2 bases at V and 5 bases at J, with 15 bases in the middle. The CDR3 nucleotides read TGTGCCAGCAGTTTAAAAATACGGGCTAGGACCGGGGAGCTGTTTTTT. Translating gives CASSLKIRARTGELFF.

This clonotype was recorded at least ten times. This chain joins TRBV20-1 and TRBJ2-7, with D possibly TRBD1 on 6 matching bases. Trimming pared 0 bases from V and 5 bases from J, leaving 11 bases between. This CDR3 is 13 amino acids long. Per the germline V gene, CDR1 is DFQATT and CDR2 is SNEGSKA (reference sequence). The CDR3 nucleotides are TGCAGTGCTAGAGATGCCCCAGGGGACGAGCAGTACTTC. As protein: CSARDAPGDEQYF.

This clonotype has only a few counts. The chain joins TRBV29-1 to TRBJ2-5; TRBD2 is a possible D gene (7 bases). Looked up from germline, CDR1 is SQVTM and CDR2 is ANQGSEA. Trimming took 6 bases from V and 1 from J, leaving 15 bases between them. The CDR3 has 14 residues. The CDR3 DNA reads TGCAGCGTCGAGGGGGGGAGGGCCCAAGAGACCCAGTACTTC. Its translation is CSVEGGRAQETQYF.

This clonotype showed up many times. V usage is TRBV11-2 and J usage is TRBJ1-1; D unclear. The CDR3 is made up of 11 amino acids. V lost 5 bases and J lost 4, with 5 bases in between. Looked up from germline, CDR1 is SGHAT and CDR2 is FQNNGV. The CDR3 coding sequence is TGTGCCAGCAGCGTAACCACTGAAGCTTTCTTT. Encoded protein: CASSVTTEAFF.